This passage covers 22 T cell receptor beta chains from one sample sequenced in a study of OX40 agonist ivuxolimab in advanced cancers. Clones were read by immunoSEQ multiplex PCR, and TCRdb kept only the in-frame ones, dropping some. The sample shows 70,000 to 85,000 clones, 70% to 90% of them seen only once. The sample consisted of CD4+ or CD8+ T cells sorted from blood, taken in a trial of the OX40 agonist ivuxolimab. These receptors originate from an adult with an advanced solid tumor such as melanoma, head and neck, liver or kidney cancer.

V usage is TRBV9 and J usage is TRBJ1-1; D is ambiguous. Germline V gene data show CDR1 as SGDLS and CDR2 as YYNGEE. V lost 0 bases and J lost 6, with 15 bases in between. The CDR3 covers 15 residues. This chain's CDR3 is CASSVVRAGGAEAFF. DNA for the CDR3: TGTGCCAGCAGCGTAGTAAGGGCAGGAGGTGCTGAAGCTTTCTTT.

This sequence joins TRBV7-9 and TRBJ2-7, with TRBD1 matching over 8 bases. The ends lost 3 bases at V and 6 bases at J; junction bases unmatched: 4. The CDR3 extends over 13 amino acids. CDR1 is SEHNR and CDR2 is FQNEAQ in the germline V gene (reference sequence). The CDR3 DNA reads as TGTGCCAGCAGCTTCGACAGGGGAGGCGAGCAGTACTTC. It yields the protein CASSFDRGGEQYF.

The genes are TRBV9 and TRBJ1-3, with D tentatively TRBD1 (5 bases). Germline V CDR1 and CDR2: SGDLS, YYNGEE. The CDR3 runs to 16 residues. V was trimmed by 3 bases and J by 0 bases, leaving 13 bases between them. This chain's CDR3 is CASSATALTSGNTIYF. For the CDR3, the DNA is TGTGCCAGCAGCGCGACAGCGCTTACCTCTGGAAACACCATATATTTT. The variable domain in full, with the rest retrieved from reference TRBV9 and TRBJ1-3, is DSGVTQTPKHLITATGQRVTLRCSPRSGDLSVYWYQQSLDQGLQFLIQYYNGEERAKGNILERFSAQQFPDLHSELNLSSLELGDSALYFCASSATALTSGNTIYFGEGSWLTVV.

Concerning this clone itself: At one boundary the junction diverges from the germline segment, which might be a read error. The rearrangement uses TRBV5-3 and TRBJ1-2; a possible D gene is TRBD1 (6 bases). TRBV5-3 is known as an ORF, though its function is uncertain. This CDR3 region has 13 residues. The CDR3 DNA sequence: TGTGCCAGCAGCTTGGACAGCCACTATGGCTACACCTTC. As protein: CASSLDSHYGYTF.

This clone is judged medium-sized. The genes are TRBV5-1 and TRBJ1-2, with D hard to call. Trimming took off 0 bases at V and 6 bases at J, with 6 bases between the two ends. The V gene's germline CDR1 is SGHRS and CDR2 YFSETQ. The CDR3 is 12 residues long. CDR3 sequence: CASSLGEHGYTF. The CDR3 nucleotides read TGCGCCAGCAGCTTGGGGGAGCATGGCTACACCTTC.

This chain links TRBV6-5 with TRBJ2-6, with D perhaps matching TRBD1 (6 bases). This CDR3 is built from 15 residues. V was trimmed by 6 bases and J by 3 bases, leaving 12 bases between them. Per germline, CDR1 MNHEY and CDR2 SVGAGI. The CDR3 DNA reads TGTGCCAGCAGCCTAGGGGGTGGTGGGGCCAACGTCCTGACTTTC. Protein sequence: CASSLGGGGANVLTF.

The chain carries TRBV5-1 and TRBJ1-1, with a tentative D call TRBD1 (5 bases). The germline V gene has CDR1 SGHRS and CDR2 YFSETQ. The CDR3 contains 14 residues. V dropped 2 bases and J dropped 3 bases, with 11 bases sitting between them. Written as DNA, the CDR3 is TGCGCCAGCAGCTTTTCAGGGAAGGACACTGAAGCTTTCTTT. Its translation: CASSFSGKDTEAFF.

The table lists this clone with many counts. This chain uses TRBV6-1 with TRBJ1-2, with D maybe TRBD1 (5 bases). Germline CDR1 MNHNS, CDR2 SASEGT. The CDR3 has 16 amino acids. V lost 1 base and J lost 7, with 19 bases in between. CDR3 in DNA: TGTGCCAGCAGTGAAGTGAGCTCCCGAGGGGTGGGTGGCTACACCTTC. Residues: CASSEVSSRGVGGYTF.

The chain uses TRBV10-3 and TRBJ2-1; no definite D call. Trimming took off 3 bases at V and 10 bases at J, with 10 bases between the two ends. This CDR3 region has 12 residues. Germline V gene lookup returns CDR1 ENHRY and CDR2 SYGVKD. In DNA form, the CDR3 reads TGTGCCATCAGTGACCCCTACAGAGAGCAGTTCTTC. As protein: CAISDPYREQFF.

The chain combines TRBV9 with TRBJ2-5; D gene unclear. V lost 4 bases and J lost 2, with 15 bases in between. Germline CDR1 and CDR2: SGDLS and YYNGEE. CDR3 length: 15 amino acids. The CDR3 nucleotides are TGTGCCAGCAGCCCATCCGTGACGAATCAAGAGACCCAGTACTTC. Amino acids: CASSPSVTNQETQYF.

This sequence joins TRBV10-2 and TRBJ2-5, with 8 bases matching TRBD2. There are 13 residues in the CDR3. V was clipped by 7 bases and J by 2 bases; unmatched bases: 3. Germline V gene lookup returns CDR1 WSHSY and CDR2 SAAADI. Written as DNA, the CDR3 is TGCGCCAGCAAAAGCGGGGGTCAAGAGACCCAGTACTTC. Its protein is CASKSGGQETQYF.

The chain has TRBV15 and TRBJ2-6, with unresolved D. Germline V gives CDR1 LNHNV, CDR2 YYDKDF (reference sequence). This CDR3 spans 16 amino acids. V lost 6 bases and J 4 bases, leaving 16 bases between the germline ends. The CDR3 DNA is TGTGCCACCAGACCCAGTCCCTTGTCAGGGGCCAACGTCCTGACTTTC. Translating it yields CATRPSPLSGANVLTF. Variable domain in full (rest from reference TRBV15 and TRBJ2-6): DAMVIQNPRYQVTQFGKPVTLSCSQTLNHNVMYWYQQKSSQAPKLLFHYYDKDFNNEADTPDNFQSRRPNTSFCFLDIRSPGLGDTAMYLCATRPSPLSGANVLTFGAGSRLTVL.

The genes are TRBV4-3 and TRBJ2-7; D uncertain. CDR1 and CDR2 from the germline V gene are LGHNA and YSLEER. V dropped 4 bases and J dropped 4 bases, with 14 bases sitting between them. There are 14 residues in the CDR3. In DNA, the CDR3 is TGCGCCAGCAGCCCAGGCGGAGTAGGGTACGAGCAGTACTTC. Translating it yields CASSPGGVGYEQYF.

CDR3 protein: CASSPEKTGIAKNIQYF. The DNA for the CDR3 is TGTGCCAGCTCACCGGAAAAAACAGGAATAGCCAAAAACATTCAGTACTTC. V usage is TRBV18 and J usage is TRBJ2-4, with D maybe TRBD1 (5 bases). CDR1 is KGHSH and CDR2 is LQKENI in the germline V gene. The CDR3 extends over 17 amino acids. V lost 3 bases to trimming and J lost 0 bases, with 15 bases between them.

The chain has TRBV5-6 and TRBJ1-3; 7 nucleotides agree with TRBD1. The CDR3 contains 15 residues. With 4 bases clipped from V and 2 bases from J, the junction kept 6 bases outside the gene matches. Germline values: CDR1 SGHDT, CDR2 YYEEEE. As DNA, the CDR3 is TGTGCCAGCAGCGATCTTACAGGGGCTGGAAACACCATATATTTT. Encoded protein: CASSDLTGAGNTIYF. Full variable domain (rest looked up from reference TRBV5-6 and TRBJ1-3): DAGVTQSPTHLIKTRGQQVTLRCSPKSGHDTVSWYQQALGQGPQFIFQYYEEEERQRGNFPDRFSGHQFPNYSSELNVNALLLGDSALYLCASSDLTGAGNTIYFGEGSWLTVV.

The rearrangement uses TRBV19 and TRBJ1-4; D unresolved. The germline V gene has CDR1 LNHDA and CDR2 SQIVND (reference sequence). The V end was cut by 5 bases, the J end by 8 bases, with 9 bases between. CDR3 length: 12 residues. Here the CDR3 reads CASSERAEKLFF. The CDR3 bases are TGTGCCAGTAGTGAAAGGGCAGAAAAACTGTTTTTT.

This clone has just a few counts. The chain uses TRBV5-4 and TRBJ2-3, with 7 bases fitting TRBD2. Germline V CDR1 and CDR2: SGHNT, YYREEE (reference sequence). V gave up 4 bases and J gave up 6 bases; unmatched junction bases: 14. The CDR3 runs 16 residues. The CDR3, as DNA: TGTGCCAGCAGCCAGTTAGCGGGTTGGTCGGCCGATACGCAGTATTTT. Translation gives CASSQLAGWSADTQYF.

This chain joins TRBV6-1 and TRBJ2-5; D is undetermined. Trimming cost V 7 bases and J 5 bases, with 11 bases left between them. Germline V gives CDR1 MNHNS, CDR2 SASEGT. The CDR3 runs 12 residues. The CDR3 coding sequence is TGTGCCAGCATACGAACCAGGGAGACCCAGTACTTC. Translation: CASIRTRETQYF.

The V call is TRBV2, the J call TRBJ1-2; D is unclear. Trimming shortened V by 4 bases and J by 3 bases, and 9 bases separated the two germline ends. Germline V lookup: CDR1 SNHLY, CDR2 FYNNEI. The CDR3 is 13 residues long. The CDR3 here is CASSAASYYGYTF. In nucleotides, the CDR3 is TGTGCCAGCAGTGCCGCCTCCTACTATGGCTACACCTTC.

This chain uses TRBV5-1 with TRBJ1-2; no definite D call. CDR1 is SGHRS and CDR2 is YFSETQ in the germline V gene. This CDR3 region has 13 residues. The V end lost 0 bases, the J end lost 8 bases, and 11 bases lay between the germline ends. The CDR3 loop is CASSLVGLSGYTF. CDR3 DNA sequence: TGCGCCAGCAGCTTGGTAGGGCTGAGCGGCTACACCTTC.

This rearrangement joins TRBV19 to TRBJ1-1; D call uncertain. V lost 7 bases and J lost 8, with 20 bases in between. The CDR3 has 14 amino acids. CDR1 is LNHDA, CDR2 SQIVND, per germline (reference sequence). CDR3 coding DNA: TGTGCCAGTACCCCGGGCCCCCAGAGTGTCGAAGCTTTCTTT. This codes for CASTPGPQSVEAFF.

The V call is TRBV7-9, the J call TRBJ2-5; D gene uncertain. Per the germline V gene, CDR1 is SEHNR and CDR2 is FQNEAQ (reference sequence). The germline V and J ends were trimmed by 3 bases and 2 bases, with 10 bases remaining between them. This CDR3 is 14 amino acids long. In nucleotides, the CDR3 is TGTGCCAGCAGCTTGGAGAGATTACAAGAGACCCAGTACTTC. It is translated as CASSLERLQETQYF.